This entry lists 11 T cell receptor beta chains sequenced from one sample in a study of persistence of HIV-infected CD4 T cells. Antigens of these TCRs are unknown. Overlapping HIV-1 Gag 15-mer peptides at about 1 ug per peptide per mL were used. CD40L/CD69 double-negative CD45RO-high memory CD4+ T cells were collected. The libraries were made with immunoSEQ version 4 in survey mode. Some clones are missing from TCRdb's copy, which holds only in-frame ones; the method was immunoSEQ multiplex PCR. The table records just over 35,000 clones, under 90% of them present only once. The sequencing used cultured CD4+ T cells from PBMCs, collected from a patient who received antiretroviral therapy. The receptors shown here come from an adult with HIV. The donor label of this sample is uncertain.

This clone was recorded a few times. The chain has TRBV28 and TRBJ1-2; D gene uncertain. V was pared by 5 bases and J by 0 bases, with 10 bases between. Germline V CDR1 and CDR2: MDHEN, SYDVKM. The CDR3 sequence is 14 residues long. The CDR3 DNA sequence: TGTGCCAGCAGTCTATCGACCTCTAACTATGGCTACACCTTC. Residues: CASSLSTSNYGYTF.

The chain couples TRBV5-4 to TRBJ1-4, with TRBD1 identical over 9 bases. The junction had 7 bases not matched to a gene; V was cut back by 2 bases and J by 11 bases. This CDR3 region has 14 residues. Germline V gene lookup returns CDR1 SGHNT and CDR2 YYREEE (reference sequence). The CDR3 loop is CASSFFDRGDKLFF. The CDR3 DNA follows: TGTGCCAGCAGCTTTTTTGACAGGGGGGACAAACTGTTTTTT.

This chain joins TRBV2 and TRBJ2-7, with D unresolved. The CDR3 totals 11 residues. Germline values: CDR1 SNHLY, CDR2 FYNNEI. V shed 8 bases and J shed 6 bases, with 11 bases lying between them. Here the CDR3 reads CASSLRSEQYF. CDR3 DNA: TGTGCCAGCTCGTTGAGAAGCGAGCAGTACTTC.

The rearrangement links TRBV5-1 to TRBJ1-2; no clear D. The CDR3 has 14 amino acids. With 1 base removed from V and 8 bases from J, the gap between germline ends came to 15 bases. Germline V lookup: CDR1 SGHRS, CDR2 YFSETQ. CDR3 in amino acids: CASSLTGQPWGYTF. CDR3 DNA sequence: TGCGCCAGCAGCTTGACTGGCCAACCATGGGGCTACACCTTC.

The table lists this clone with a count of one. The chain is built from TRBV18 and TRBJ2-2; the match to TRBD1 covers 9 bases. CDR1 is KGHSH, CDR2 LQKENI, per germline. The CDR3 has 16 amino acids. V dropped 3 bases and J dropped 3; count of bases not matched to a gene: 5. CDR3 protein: CASSPPGTGHTGELFF. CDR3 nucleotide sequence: TGTGCCAGCTCACCTCCCGGGACAGGGCACACCGGGGAGCTGTTTTTT.

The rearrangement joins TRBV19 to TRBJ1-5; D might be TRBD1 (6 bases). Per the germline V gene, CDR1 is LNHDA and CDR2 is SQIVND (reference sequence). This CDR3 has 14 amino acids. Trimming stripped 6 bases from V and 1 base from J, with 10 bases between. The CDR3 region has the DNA TGTGCCAGTAGCCTGGACAGCAGCAATCAGCCCCAGCATTTT. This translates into CASSLDSSNQPQHF.

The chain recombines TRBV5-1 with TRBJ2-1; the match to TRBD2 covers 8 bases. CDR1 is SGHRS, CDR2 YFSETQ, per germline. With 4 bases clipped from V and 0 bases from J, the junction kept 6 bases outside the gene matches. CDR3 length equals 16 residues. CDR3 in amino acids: CASSKGLASSYNEQFF. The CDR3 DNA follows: TGCGCCAGCAGCAAAGGACTAGCAAGCTCCTACAATGAGCAGTTCTTC. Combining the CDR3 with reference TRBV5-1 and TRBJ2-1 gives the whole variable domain KAGVTQTPRYLIKTRGQQVTLSCSPISGHRSVSWYQQTPGQGLQFLFEYFSETQRNKGNFPGRFSGRQFSNSRSEMNVSTLELGDSALYLCASSKGLASSYNEQFFGPGTRLTVL.

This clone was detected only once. The CDR3 coding sequence is TGCGCCAGCAGCCTGACTAGGACTAGCGGGGTGGGCTACGAGCAGTACTTC. Encoded protein: CASSLTRTSGVGYEQYF. The V and J genes are TRBV5-1 and TRBJ2-7; the match to TRBD2 covers 12 bases. Germline CDR1 is SGHRS and CDR2 is YFSETQ. With 4 bases clipped from V and 3 bases from J, the junction kept 11 bases outside the gene matches. The CDR3 runs 17 residues.

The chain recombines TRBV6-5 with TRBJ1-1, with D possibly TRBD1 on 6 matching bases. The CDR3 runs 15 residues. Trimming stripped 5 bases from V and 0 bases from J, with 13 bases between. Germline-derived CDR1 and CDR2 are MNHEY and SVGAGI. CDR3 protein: CASSTLGAVNTEAFF. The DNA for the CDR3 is TGTGCCAGCAGTACACTGGGGGCGGTGAACACTGAAGCTTTCTTT.

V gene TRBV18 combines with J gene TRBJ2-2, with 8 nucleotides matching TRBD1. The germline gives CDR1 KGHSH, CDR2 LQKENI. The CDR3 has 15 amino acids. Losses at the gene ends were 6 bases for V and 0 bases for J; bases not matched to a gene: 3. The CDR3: CASSQDRANTGELFF. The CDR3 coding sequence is TGTGCCAGCTCGCAGGACAGGGCGAACACCGGGGAGCTGTTTTTT. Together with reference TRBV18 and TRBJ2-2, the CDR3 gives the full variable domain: NAGVMQNPRHLVRRRGQEARLRCSPMKGHSHVYWYRQLPEEGLKFMVYLQKENIIDESGMPKERFSAEFPKEGPSILRIQQVVRGDSAAYFCASSQDRANTGELFFGEGSRLTVL.

The CDR3 nucleotides are TGTGCCAGCAGTTCGGGGACTTATAATTCACCCCTCCACTTT. Amino acids: CASSSGTYNSPLHF. The chain carries TRBV2 and TRBJ1-6, with D possibly TRBD1 on 5 matching bases. This CDR3 has 14 residues. Trimming removed 5 bases from V and 4 bases from J, with 9 bases in between. From germline, CDR1 is SNHLY and CDR2 FYNNEI.